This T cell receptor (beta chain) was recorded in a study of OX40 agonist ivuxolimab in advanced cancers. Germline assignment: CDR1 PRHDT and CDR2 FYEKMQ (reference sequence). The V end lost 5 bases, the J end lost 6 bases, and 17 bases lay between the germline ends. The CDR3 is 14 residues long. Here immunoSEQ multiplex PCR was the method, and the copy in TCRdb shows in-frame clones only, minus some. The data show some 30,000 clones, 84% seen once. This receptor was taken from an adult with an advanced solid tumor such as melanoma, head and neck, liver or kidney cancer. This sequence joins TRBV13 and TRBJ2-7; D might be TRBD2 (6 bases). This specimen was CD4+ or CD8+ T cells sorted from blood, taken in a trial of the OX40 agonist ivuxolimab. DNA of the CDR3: TGTGCCAGCAGCCCAGAAGCAAGGGGAGGCGAGCAGTACTTC. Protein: CASSPEARGGEQYF.